The T cell receptor (beta chain) under discussion was sequenced for a study of post-analysis software for immune sequencing data. About this clonotype itself: The antigen remains undetermined.

Study-wide points: Patients had higher frequencies than controls of roughly five TRBV segments, including TRBV5-6, TRBV5-1 and TRBV20-1. Batch-matched samples strongly co-clustered by F measure. Controls showed significantly higher normalized Chao1 diversity than did multiple sclerosis patients.

Tagging with unique molecular identifiers was a feature of the TCR beta cDNA libraries. Yield was roughly 500,000 cDNA molecules from around 1 to 9.1 million T cells. In TCRdb, the PCR reads were re-called with MiXCR into one record per CDR3 protein. The data hold under 650,000 distinct CDR3 sequences, with around 44% observed a single time. The CDR3 totals 17 residues. With 3 bases clipped from V and 2 bases from J, the junction kept 9 bases outside the gene matches. Specimen: blood. The rearrangement uses TRBV12-3 or TRBV12-4 and TRBJ2-1, with TRBD2 matching over 8 bases. This TCR was recovered from a girl between 10 and 17 years old with multiple sclerosis. The CDR3 region has the DNA TGTGCCAGCAGTTTGCCCTCGGGTAGCGGGACCTACAATGAGCAGTTCTTC. It specifies CASSLPSGSGTYNEQFF.